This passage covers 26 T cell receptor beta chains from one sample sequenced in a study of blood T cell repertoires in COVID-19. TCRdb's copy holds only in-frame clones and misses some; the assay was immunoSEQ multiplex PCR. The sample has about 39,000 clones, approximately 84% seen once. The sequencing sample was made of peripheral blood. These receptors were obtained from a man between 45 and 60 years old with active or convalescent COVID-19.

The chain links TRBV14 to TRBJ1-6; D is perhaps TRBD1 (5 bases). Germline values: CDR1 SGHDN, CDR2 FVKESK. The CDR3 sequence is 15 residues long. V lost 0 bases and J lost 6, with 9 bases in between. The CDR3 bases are TGTGCCAGCAGCCAAGAAGGGGCCGGTAATTCACCCCTCCACTTT. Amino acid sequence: CASSQEGAGNSPLHF.

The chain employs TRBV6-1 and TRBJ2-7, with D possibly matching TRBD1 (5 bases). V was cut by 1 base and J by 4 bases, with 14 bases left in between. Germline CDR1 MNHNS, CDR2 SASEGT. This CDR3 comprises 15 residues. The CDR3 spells CASSEEGWSSYEQYF. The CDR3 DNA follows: TGTGCCAGCAGTGAAGAGGGGTGGAGCTCTTACGAGCAGTACTTC.

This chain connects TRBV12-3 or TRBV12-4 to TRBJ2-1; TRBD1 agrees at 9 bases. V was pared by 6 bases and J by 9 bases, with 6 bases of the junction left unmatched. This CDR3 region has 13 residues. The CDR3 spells CASRRTGDGEQFF. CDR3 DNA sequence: TGTGCCAGCAGGCGGACAGGGGATGGTGAGCAGTTCTTC.

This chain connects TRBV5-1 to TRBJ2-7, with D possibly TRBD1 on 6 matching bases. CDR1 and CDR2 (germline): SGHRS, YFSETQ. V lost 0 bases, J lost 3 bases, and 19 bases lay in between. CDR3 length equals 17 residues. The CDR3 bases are TGCGCCAGCAGCTTGGGGGTTGGGGGCGCTAGAAGCTACGAGCAGTACTTC. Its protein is CASSLGVGGARSYEQYF.

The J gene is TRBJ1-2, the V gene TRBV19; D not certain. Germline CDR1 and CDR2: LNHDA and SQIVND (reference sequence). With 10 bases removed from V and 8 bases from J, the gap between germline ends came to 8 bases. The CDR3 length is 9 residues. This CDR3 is CATGPGYTF. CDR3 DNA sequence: TGTGCCACCGGTCCGGGCTACACCTTC.

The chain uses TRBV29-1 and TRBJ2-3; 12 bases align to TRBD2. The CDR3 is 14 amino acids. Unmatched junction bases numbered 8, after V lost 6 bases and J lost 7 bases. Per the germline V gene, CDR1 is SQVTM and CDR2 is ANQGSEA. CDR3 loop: CSVEILAGGYTQYF. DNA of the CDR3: TGCAGCGTGGAGATACTAGCGGGGGGATATACGCAGTATTTT.

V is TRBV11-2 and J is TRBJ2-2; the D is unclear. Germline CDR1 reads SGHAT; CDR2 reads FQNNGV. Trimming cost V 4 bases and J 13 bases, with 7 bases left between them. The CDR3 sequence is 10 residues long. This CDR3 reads CASSSLWLFF. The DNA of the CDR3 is TGTGCCAGCAGCTCCTTATGGCTGTTTTTT.

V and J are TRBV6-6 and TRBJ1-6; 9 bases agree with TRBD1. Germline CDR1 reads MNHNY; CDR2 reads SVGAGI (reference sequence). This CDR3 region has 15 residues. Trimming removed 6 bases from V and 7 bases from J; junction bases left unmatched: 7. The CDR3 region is CASSRGQGNNSPLHF. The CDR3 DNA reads TGTGCCAGCAGCCGGGGACAGGGTAACAATTCACCCCTCCACTTT.

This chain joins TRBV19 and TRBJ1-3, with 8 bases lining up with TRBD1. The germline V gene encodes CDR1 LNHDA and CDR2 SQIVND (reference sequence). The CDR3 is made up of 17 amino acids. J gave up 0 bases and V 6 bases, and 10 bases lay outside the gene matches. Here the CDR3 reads CASRNDRGSTSGNTIYF. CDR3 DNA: TGTGCCAGTAGGAACGACAGGGGATCAACCTCTGGAAACACCATATATTTT.

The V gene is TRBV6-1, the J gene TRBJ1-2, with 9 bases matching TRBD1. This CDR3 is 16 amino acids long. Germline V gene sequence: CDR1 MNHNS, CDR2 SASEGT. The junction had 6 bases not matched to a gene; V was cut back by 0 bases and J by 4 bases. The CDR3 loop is CASSEAIQGATYGYTF. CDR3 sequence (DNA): TGTGCCAGCAGTGAAGCCATACAGGGGGCTACCTATGGCTACACCTTC.

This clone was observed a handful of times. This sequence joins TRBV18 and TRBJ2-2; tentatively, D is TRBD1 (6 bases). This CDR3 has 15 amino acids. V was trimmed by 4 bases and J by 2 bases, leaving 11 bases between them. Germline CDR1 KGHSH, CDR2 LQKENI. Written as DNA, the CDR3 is TGTGCCAGCTCACTCGGACAGCCTAACACCGGGGAGCTGTTTTTT. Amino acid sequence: CASSLGQPNTGELFF.

DNA for the CDR3: TGCGCCAGCAGCTTGGGGGACCTAGACAGGGGGAACGAGCAGTACTTC. The encoded protein is CASSLGDLDRGNEQYF. The chain links TRBV5-1 to TRBJ2-7; 9 nucleotides match TRBD1. Unmatched junction bases numbered 9, after V lost 0 bases and J lost 5 bases. This CDR3 comprises 16 residues. Germline V gene sequence: CDR1 SGHRS, CDR2 YFSETQ.

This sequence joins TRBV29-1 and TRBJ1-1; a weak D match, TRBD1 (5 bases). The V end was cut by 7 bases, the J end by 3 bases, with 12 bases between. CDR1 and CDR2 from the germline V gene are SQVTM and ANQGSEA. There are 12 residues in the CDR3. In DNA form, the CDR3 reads TGCAGCGGAAGACGGGGGGACACTGAAGCTTTCTTT. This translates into CSGRRGDTEAFF.

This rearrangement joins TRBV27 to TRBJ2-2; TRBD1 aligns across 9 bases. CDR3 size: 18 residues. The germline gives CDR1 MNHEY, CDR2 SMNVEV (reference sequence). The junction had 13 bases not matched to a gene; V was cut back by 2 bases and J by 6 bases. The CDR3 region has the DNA TGTGCCAGCAGTTTAAAGGACAGGGGACGAATTAATCCCGGGGAGCTGTTTTTT. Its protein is CASSLKDRGRINPGELFF.

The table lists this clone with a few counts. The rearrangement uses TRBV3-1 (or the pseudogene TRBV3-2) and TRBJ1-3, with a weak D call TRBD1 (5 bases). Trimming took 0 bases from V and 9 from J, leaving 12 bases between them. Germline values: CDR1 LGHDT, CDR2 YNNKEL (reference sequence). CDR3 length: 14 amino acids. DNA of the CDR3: TGTGCCAGCAGCCAAGAGGGGACGGGGGGCACCATATATTTT. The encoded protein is CASSQEGTGGTIYF.

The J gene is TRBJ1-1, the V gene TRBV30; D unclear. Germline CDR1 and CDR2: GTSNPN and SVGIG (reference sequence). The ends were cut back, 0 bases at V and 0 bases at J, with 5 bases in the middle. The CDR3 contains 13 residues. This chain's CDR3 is CAWSVSVNTEAFF. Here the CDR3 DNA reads TGTGCCTGGAGTGTCTCAGTGAACACTGAAGCTTTCTTT.

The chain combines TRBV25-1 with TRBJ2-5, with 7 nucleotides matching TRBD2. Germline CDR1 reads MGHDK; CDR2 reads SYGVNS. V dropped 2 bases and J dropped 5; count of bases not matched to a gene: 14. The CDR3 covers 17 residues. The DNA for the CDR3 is TGTGCCAGCAGTGAACTTTTTAGGCAGGCCGGGGGGGAGACCCAGTACTTC. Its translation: CASSELFRQAGGETQYF.

The CDR3 reads CASSLVGGGWETQYF. CDR3 nucleotide sequence: TGTGCCAGCAGCTTGGTAGGGGGCGGTTGGGAGACCCAGTACTTC. This chain uses TRBV5-5 with TRBJ2-5; 7 nucleotides line up with TRBD1. Germline V CDR1 and CDR2: SGHKS, YYEKEE (reference sequence). Losses at the gene ends were 0 bases for V and 5 bases for J; bases not matched to a gene: 7. The CDR3 contains 15 residues.

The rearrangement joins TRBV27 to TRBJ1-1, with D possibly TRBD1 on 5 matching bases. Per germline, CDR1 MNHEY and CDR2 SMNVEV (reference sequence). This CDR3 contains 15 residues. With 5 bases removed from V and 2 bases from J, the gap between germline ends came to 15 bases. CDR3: CASSPYRNANTEAFF. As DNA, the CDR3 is TGTGCCAGCAGTCCTTACAGGAATGCAAACACTGAAGCTTTCTTT.

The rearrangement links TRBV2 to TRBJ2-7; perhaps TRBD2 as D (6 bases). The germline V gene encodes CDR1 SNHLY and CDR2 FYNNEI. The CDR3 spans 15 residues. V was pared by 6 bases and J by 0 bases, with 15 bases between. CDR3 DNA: TGTGCCAGCAGCGGTGGGACTTATAGCTCCTACGAGCAGTACTTC. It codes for CASSGGTYSSYEQYF.

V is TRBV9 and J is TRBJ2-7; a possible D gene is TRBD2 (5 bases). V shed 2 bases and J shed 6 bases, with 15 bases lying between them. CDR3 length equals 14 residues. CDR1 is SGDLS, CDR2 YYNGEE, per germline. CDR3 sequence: CASSVGSTLSEQYF. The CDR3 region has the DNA TGTGCCAGCAGCGTTGGGAGTACTCTCTCCGAGCAGTACTTC.

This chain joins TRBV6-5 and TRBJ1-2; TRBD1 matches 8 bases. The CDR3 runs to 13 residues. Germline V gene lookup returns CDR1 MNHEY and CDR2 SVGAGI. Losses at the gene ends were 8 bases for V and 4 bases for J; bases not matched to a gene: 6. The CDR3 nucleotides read TGTGCCAGCTTCCAGGGACAGGTCTATGGCTACACCTTC. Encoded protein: CASFQGQVYGYTF.

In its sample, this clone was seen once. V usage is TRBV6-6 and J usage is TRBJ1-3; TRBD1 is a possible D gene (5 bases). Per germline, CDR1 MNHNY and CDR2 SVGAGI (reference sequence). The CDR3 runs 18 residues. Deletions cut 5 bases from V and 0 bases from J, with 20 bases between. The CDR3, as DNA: TGTGCCAGCAGTCTAAGCGGGGGGAGGTTGAGCTCTGGAAACACCATATATTTT. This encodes CASSLSGGRLSSGNTIYF.

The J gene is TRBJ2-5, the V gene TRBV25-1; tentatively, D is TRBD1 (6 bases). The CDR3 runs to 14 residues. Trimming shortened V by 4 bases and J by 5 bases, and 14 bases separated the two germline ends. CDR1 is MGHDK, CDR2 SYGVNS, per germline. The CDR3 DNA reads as TGTGCCAGCAGTGCAGACAGGTTAGGGGAGACCCAGTACTTC. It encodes CASSADRLGETQYF.

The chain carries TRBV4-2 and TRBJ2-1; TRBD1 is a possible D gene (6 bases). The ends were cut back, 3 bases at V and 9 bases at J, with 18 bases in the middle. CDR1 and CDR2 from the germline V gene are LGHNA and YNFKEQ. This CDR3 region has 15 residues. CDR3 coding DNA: TGTGCCAGCAGCCAGGAGAGCACAGGGTTAGCTGAGCAGTTCTTC. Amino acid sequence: CASSQESTGLAEQFF.

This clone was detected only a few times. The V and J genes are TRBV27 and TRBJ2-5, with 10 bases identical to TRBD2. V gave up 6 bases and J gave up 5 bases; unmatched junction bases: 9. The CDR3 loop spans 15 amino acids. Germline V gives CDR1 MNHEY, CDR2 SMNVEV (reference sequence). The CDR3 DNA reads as TGTGCCAGCAGCCTAGCGGGGGTAGTTGGGGAGACCCAGTACTTC. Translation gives CASSLAGVVGETQYF.